In its sample, the clone carrying this T cell receptor (beta chain) was seen a few times. This specimen belongs to a study of early T cells in non-severe SARS-CoV-2 infection. The TCR library protocol was used to attach unique molecular identifiers. These identifiers were attached to individual cDNA molecules. TCRdb called the 5' RACE reads again in MiXCR, with one record for every CDR3 protein. The data contain 80,000 to 100,000 distinct CDR3 sequences, approximately 15% of them singletons. The sequence was obtained from an adult who was a healthcare worker with PCR-confirmed SARS-CoV-2 infection or an uninfected control (not recorded which). Specimen: whole blood.

This CDR3 reads CASSFRRASGQGEQYF. For the CDR3, the DNA is TGTGCCAGCAGTTTTCGTAGGGCCTCGGGTCAGGGCGAGCAGTACTTC. The V call is TRBV28, the J call TRBJ2-7; maybe TRBD1 (5 bases). This CDR3 comprises 16 residues. Looked up from germline, CDR1 is MDHEN and CDR2 is SYDVKM. V lost 3 bases to trimming and J lost 6 bases, with 21 bases between them.